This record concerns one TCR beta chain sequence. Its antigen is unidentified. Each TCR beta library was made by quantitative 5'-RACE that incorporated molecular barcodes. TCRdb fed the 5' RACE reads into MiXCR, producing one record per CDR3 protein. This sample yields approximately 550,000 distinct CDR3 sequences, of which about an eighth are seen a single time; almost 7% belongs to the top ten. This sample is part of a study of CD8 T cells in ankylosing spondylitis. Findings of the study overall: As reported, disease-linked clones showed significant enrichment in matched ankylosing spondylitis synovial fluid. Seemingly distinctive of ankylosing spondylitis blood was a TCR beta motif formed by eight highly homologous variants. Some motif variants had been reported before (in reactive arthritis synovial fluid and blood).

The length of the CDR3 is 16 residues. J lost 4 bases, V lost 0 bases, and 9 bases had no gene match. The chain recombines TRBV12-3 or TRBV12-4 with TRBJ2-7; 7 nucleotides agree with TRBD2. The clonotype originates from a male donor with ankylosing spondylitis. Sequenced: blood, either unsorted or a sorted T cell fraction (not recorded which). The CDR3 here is CASSLALAGVFYEQYF. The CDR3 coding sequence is TGTGCCAGCAGTTTAGCGCTCGCGGGAGTATTTTACGAGCAGTACTTC.